This is a list of T cell receptor beta chains from one sample in a study of blood T cell repertoires in COVID-19. This table comes from immunoSEQ multiplex PCR, and its TCRdb copy is limited to in-frame clones, with some not included. The data show roughly 81,000 clones, around nine tenths seen once. Sequencing input: peripheral blood. The origin of the receptors is a man aged 30-40 years with acute or convalescent COVID-19. Both conserved end residues are trimmed from each CDR3. Each record gives: clone size, J gene, V gene, CDR3 protein. Size is stated for part of the rows, as once, few or many counts, or as a class when the clone is expanded.

size: .
J: TRBJ2-7
V: TRBV28
CDR3: ASRAGGPGEQY

size: .
J: TRBJ2-1
V: TRBV10-3
CDR3: ASGTSGRNEQF

size: .
J: TRBJ1-1
V: TRBV7-9
CDR3: ASSPVRGIKNTEAF

size: .
J: TRBJ1-1
V: TRBV10-3
CDR3: AISAGGWSAEAF

size: .
J: TRBJ1-1
V: TRBV29-1
CDR3: SVDGVGGAAF

size: .
J: TRBJ2-5
V: TRBV28
CDR3: ASSPWTGGDETQY

size: .
J: TRBJ1-4
V: TRBV28
CDR3: ASSFGGAINEKLF

size: few
J: TRBJ1-5
V: TRBV19
CDR3: ASRTGYQPQH

size: .
J: TRBJ1-5
V: TRBV2
CDR3: ASSAGGTGRTGQPQH

size: once
J: TRBJ2-3
V: TRBV27
CDR3: ASSSLAGGDTQY

size: .
J: TRBJ1-1
V: TRBV28
CDR3: ASSHTWGQPNTEAF

size: .
J: TRBJ2-7
V: TRBV7-8
CDR3: ASSLETGNEQY

size: .
J: TRBJ2-3
V: TRBV11-2
CDR3: ASSRGTGNPNTQY

size: .
J: TRBJ1-1
V: TRBV12-3/TRBV12-4
CDR3: ASSFSQNTEAF

size: .
J: TRBJ2-3
V: TRBV11-2
CDR3: ASSLDGRLPDTQY

size: .
J: TRBJ2-1
V: TRBV7-2
CDR3: ASSLGVSVYNEQF

size: .
J: TRBJ2-1
V: TRBV7-3
CDR3: ASSNRLAGVEEQF

size: .
J: TRBJ2-1
V: TRBV29-1
CDR3: SVETGSSSYNEQF

size: .
J: TRBJ2-1
V: TRBV2
CDR3: ASRDARGTSATNEQF

size: .
J: TRBJ1-4
V: TRBV7-2
CDR3: ASSSRGTGGAANEKLF

size: .
J: TRBJ1-4
V: TRBV4-1
CDR3: ASSQAGTGNEKLF

size: .
J: TRBJ2-7
V: TRBV10-3
CDR3: AIKGQGAREQY

size: .
J: TRBJ2-7
V: TRBV11-2
CDR3: ASSLGRGEQY

size: .
J: TRBJ1-1
V: TRBV11-2
CDR3: ASSAGLAEAF

size: once
J: TRBJ1-5
V: TRBV15
CDR3: ATSSSRGPVQPQH

size: .
J: TRBJ1-2
V: TRBV25-1
CDR3: ASTGKRGYGYT

size: .
J: TRBJ1-1
V: TRBV29-1
CDR3: SVRGNTEAF

size: .
J: TRBJ2-2
V: TRBV7-3
CDR3: ASSLTQVRLVGELF

size: .
J: TRBJ1-2
V: TRBV28
CDR3: ASNSGGYGYT

size: .
J: TRBJ2-2
V: TRBV30
CDR3: AYLSGRASTGELF

size: .
J: TRBJ2-1
V: TRBV29-1
CDR3: SVPNHNQVSTLNEQF

size: .
J: TRBJ1-1
V: TRBV29-1
CDR3: SVDLGQLVAF

size: .
J: TRBJ1-1
V: TRBV28
CDR3: ASSFIQGPNTEAF

size: .
J: TRBJ2-7
V: TRBV18
CDR3: ASSRRTEPPYEQY

size: .
J: TRBJ2-4
V: TRBV5-1
CDR3: ASSDSASGFVGYIQY

size: .
J: TRBJ2-2
V: TRBV14
CDR3: ASSQETSGRSTGELF

size: .
J: TRBJ2-5
V: TRBV18
CDR3: ASSPRRARETQY

size: .
J: TRBJ2-7
V: TRBV2
CDR3: ASSAVRVGEQY

size: .
J: TRBJ1-4
V: TRBV11-2
CDR3: ASSRGNTNEKLF

size: .
J: TRBJ2-7
V: TRBV5-5
CDR3: ASSLASGFGAYEQY

size: .
J: TRBJ2-5
V: TRBV18
CDR3: ASSPNGGKETQY

size: .
J: TRBJ2-7
V: TRBV6-2/TRBV6-3
CDR3: ASSSAYEQY

size: .
J: TRBJ2-3
V: TRBV4-2
CDR3: ASSQVYTGAGGMDTQY

size: once
J: TRBJ1-1
V: TRBV29-1
CDR3: SGTKGLNTEAF

size: once
J: TRBJ2-5
V: TRBV14
CDR3: ASSLFDQETQY

size: .
J: TRBJ2-7
V: TRBV27
CDR3: ASSRRDRGFNEQY

size: .
J: TRBJ1-2
V: TRBV5-6
CDR3: ASSLVAGALGYT

size: .
J: TRBJ2-3
V: TRBV6-5
CDR3: ASNDPSDPDTQY

size: .
J: TRBJ2-3
V: TRBV30
CDR3: AWWTGGYTDTQY

size: .
J: TRBJ2-1
V: TRBV12-3/TRBV12-4
CDR3: ASSLAAQQF

size: .
J: TRBJ2-1
V: TRBV9
CDR3: ASSFRQVNEQF

size: .
J: TRBJ2-7
V: TRBV19
CDR3: ASTPRRGARGEQY

size: .
J: TRBJ2-1
V: TRBV3-1/TRBV3-2
CDR3: AGEDGGGYNEQF